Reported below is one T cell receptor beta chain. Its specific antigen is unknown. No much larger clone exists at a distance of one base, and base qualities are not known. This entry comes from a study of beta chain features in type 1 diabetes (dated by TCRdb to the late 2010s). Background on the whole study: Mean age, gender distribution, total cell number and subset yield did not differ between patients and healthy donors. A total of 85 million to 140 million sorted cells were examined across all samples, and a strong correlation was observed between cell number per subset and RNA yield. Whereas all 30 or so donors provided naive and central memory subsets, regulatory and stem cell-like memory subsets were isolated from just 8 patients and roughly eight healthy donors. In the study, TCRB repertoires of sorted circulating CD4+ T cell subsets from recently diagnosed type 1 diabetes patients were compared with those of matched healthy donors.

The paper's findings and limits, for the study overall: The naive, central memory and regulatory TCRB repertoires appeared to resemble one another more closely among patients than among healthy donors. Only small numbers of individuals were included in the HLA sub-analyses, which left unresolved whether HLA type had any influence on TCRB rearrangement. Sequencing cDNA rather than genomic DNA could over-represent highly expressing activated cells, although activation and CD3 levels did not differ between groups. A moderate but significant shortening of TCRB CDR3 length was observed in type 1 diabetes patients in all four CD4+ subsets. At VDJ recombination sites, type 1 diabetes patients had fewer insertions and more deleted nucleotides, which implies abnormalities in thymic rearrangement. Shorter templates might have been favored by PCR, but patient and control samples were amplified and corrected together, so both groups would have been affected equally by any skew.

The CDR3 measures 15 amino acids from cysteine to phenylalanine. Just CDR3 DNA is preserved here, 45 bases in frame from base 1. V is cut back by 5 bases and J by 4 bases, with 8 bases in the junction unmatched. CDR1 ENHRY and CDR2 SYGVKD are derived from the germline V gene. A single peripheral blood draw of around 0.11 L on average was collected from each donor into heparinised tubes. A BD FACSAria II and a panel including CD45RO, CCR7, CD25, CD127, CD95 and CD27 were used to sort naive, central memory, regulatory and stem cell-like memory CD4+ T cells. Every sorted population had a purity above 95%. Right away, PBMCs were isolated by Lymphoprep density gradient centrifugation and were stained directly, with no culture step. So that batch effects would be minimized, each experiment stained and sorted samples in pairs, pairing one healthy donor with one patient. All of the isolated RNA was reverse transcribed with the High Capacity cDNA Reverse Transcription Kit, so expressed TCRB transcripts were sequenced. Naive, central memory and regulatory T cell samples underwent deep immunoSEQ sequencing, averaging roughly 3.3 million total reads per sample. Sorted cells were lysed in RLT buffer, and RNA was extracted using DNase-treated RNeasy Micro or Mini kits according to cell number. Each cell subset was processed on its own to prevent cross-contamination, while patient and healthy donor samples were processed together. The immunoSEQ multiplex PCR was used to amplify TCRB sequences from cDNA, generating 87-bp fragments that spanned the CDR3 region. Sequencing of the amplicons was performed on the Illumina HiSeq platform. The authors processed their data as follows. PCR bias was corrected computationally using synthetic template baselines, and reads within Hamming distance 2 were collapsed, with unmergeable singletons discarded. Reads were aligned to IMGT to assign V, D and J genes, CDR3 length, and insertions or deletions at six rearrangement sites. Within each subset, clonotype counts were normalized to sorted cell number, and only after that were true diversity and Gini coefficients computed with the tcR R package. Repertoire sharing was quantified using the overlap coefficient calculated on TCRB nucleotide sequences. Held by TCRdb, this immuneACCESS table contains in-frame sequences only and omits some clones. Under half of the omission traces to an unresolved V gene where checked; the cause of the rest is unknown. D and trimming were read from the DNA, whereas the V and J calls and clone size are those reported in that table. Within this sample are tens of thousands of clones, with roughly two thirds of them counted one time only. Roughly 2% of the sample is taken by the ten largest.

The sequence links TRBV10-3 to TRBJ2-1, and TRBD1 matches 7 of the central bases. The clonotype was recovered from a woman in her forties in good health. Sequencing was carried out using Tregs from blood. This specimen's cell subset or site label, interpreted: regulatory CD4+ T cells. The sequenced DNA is TGTGCCATCAGTATAGACAGGGCCACTTACAATGAGCAGTTCTTC. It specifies CAISIDRATYNEQFF.